A selection of T cell receptor beta chains follows, all from one sample in a study of blood T cell repertoires in COVID-19. The data were produced by immunoSEQ multiplex PCR, yet TCRdb's version contains in-frame clones alone and is incomplete. The table includes under 200,000 clones, roughly 86% detected once. What was sequenced was peripheral blood. Source of these receptors: a man aged 45-65 years with active or convalescent COVID-19. Both conserved end residues are part of each CDR3. Only some rows state a clone size, as once, few, many or a class for expanded clones.

J gene,V gene,CDR3 length,clone size,CDR3 protein
TRBJ1-2,TRBV6-1,18,.,CASSEGGTGRPWGYGYTF
TRBJ2-5,TRBV2,14,.,CASSVRQGRETQYF
TRBJ2-1,TRBV19,13,.,CASSIVLNNEQFF
TRBJ2-7,TRBV18,15,.,CASSGGSNRPYEQYF
TRBJ2-1,TRBV11-3,18,.,CASSLEVSYGPVYNEQFF
TRBJ1-5,TRBV5-5,15,once,CASSTQGAGNQPQHF
TRBJ2-7,TRBV30,12,.,CAWRKGVSEQYF
TRBJ1-2,TRBV16,14,.,CASSLRRGVRGYTF
TRBJ1-2,TRBV19,16,.,CASSMGRVRNWAGYTF
TRBJ2-2,TRBV24-1,14,.,CATSPRGATGELFF
TRBJ1-1,TRBV7-2,16,.,CASSWNRDRGRTEAFF
TRBJ1-1,TRBV28,14,.,CASTGQHMNTEAFF
TRBJ2-2,TRBV7-8,19,.,CASSLILWSGGTNTGELFF
TRBJ2-7,TRBV6-1,15,.,CASSETPGQFYEQYF
TRBJ2-7,TRBV7-9,12,.,CASSYQTYEQYF
TRBJ2-2,TRBV14,19,few,CASSHRPFLAGGPTGELFF
TRBJ2-2,TRBV9,15,.,CASSVRTIPTGELFF
TRBJ2-3,TRBV29-1,14,.,CSVEDRSSTDTQYF
TRBJ2-3,TRBV13,18,.,CASSAKITGLAGTDTQYF
TRBJ2-1,TRBV24-1,16,.,CATSDSPGGRGNEQFF
TRBJ1-5,TRBV6-2/TRBV6-3,17,once,CASSYGAALLRHQPQHF
TRBJ2-2,TRBV4-2,16,.,CASSQEASGNTGELFF
TRBJ1-6,TRBV4-3,16,.,CASSQQQGTYNSPLHF
TRBJ2-3,TRBV9,13,.,CASSVDYADTQYF
TRBJ2-5,TRBV27,16,.,CASSLSGAGGAKTQYF
TRBJ2-5,TRBV24-1,20,.,CATSDLRGRGGLAGEETQYF
TRBJ1-5,TRBV6-5,14,.,CATDRSLSNQPQHF
TRBJ1-3,TRBV6-5,15,.,CASSTHRGSGNTIYF
TRBJ2-3,TRBV11-2,16,.,CASSSRTSGNADTQYF
TRBJ1-6,TRBV4-1,15,.,CASSQEDSYNSPLHF
TRBJ2-2,TRBV24-1,13,.,CAIGVGGTGELFF
TRBJ1-5,TRBV24-1,13,once,CATTPHSNQPQHF
TRBJ2-1,TRBV7-2,15,.,CASSLSREKYNEQFF
TRBJ2-5,TRBV29-1,12,.,CSVTRDQETQYF
TRBJ1-5,TRBV6-6,15,.,CASSPAGTKEQPQHF
TRBJ2-1,TRBV24-1,16,.,CATSDDRGRFGDEQFF
TRBJ2-5,TRBV7-8,16,.,CASSLPRQGEGETQYF
TRBJ1-2,TRBV5-4,14,few,CASTPPGQFYGYTF
TRBJ2-5,TRBV4-2,17,.,CASSQMIGDRGQETQYF
TRBJ2-7,TRBV20-1,11,.,CSVQGAHEQYF
TRBJ2-5,TRBV7-6,14,.,CASSFSRSQETQYF
TRBJ2-7,TRBV27,14,.,CASSDSRYRYEQYF